Given below is one TCR beta chain in context. Its antigen is unknown. The data stem from a study of cytomegalovirus exposure and HLA in healthy donors. General study results and limits: It has been reported that TCR beta sequences accurately predicted the HLA-A and HLA-B alleles of most subjects. In an earlier analysis, in around 590 donors, most V segments appeared productive either ~87% or ~30% of the time. When presence/absence was analysed, sequencing depth was taken to be roughly uniform across donors. In a later analysis, roughly 17,000 TCR beta sequences were associated with HLA alleles at 0.05 false discovery rate.

The PCR contained 60 Vbeta and 13 Jbeta primers. Profiled with immunoSEQ multiplex PCR; TCRdb holds only in-frame clones, not every one. The table lists about 98,000 clones, roughly 81% of them singletons. The germline V gene encodes CDR1 SGDLS and CDR2 YYNGEE. The junction had 7 bases not matched to a gene; V was cut back by 0 bases and J by 4 bases. This CDR3 comprises 15 residues. The receptor was derived from a man aged 35 to 55 in good health and CMV-seronegative. The material sequenced was PBMCs. The V gene is TRBV9, the J gene TRBJ2-7; 7 bases fit TRBD1. CDR3 sequence: CASSVGPGGLYEQYF. DNA of the CDR3: TGTGCCAGCAGCGTAGGTCCAGGGGGTTTATACGAGCAGTACTTC.